Given below is one T cell receptor beta chain in context. The data originate from a study of blood T cell repertoires in COVID-19. Study overall: From the United States, Italy and Spain came samples of acute and convalescent COVID-19. Nucleic acid was either cDNA or gDNA, and it came from T cells, B-cell-depleted T cells, or PBMCs.

Per the original data handling: Estimation of nucleated cell counts relied on the amplification of reference gene primers. The data were produced by immunoSEQ multiplex PCR, yet TCRdb's version contains in-frame clones alone and is incomplete. Clone size and V and J calls were adopted from that table, with D and trimming inferred from the DNA. This sample has some 9,800 clones, with roughly 90% found just once. This CDR3 is 13 amino acids long. V shed 0 bases and J shed 4 bases, with 9 bases lying between them. The germline V gene has CDR1 SQVTM and CDR2 ANQGSEA. Sequenced input: peripheral blood. The rearrangement joins TRBV29-1 to TRBJ1-2; D remains unclear. The TCR sequence derives from a man between 60 and 75 years old with acute or convalescent COVID-19. Here the CDR3 DNA reads TGCAGCGTTGAAGAAGGACTGCCCTATGGCTACACCTTC. Translation: CSVEEGLPYGYTF.